This T cell receptor beta chain was identified in a study of cytomegalovirus exposure and HLA in healthy donors. Study observations and caveats: The HLA-A and HLA-B alleles of most subjects were reportedly predicted accurately from TCR beta sequences. CMV serostatus was the only recorded immune exposure for donors. Researchers left out some V segments, among them TRBV6-2 and TRBV6-3, as indistinguishable.

Primers included in the PCR were 60 Vbeta and 13 Jbeta primers. Profiled with immunoSEQ multiplex PCR; TCRdb holds only in-frame clones, not every one. The data contain approximately 150,000 clones, 80% to 90% of them singletons. The CDR3 extends over 14 amino acids. V was clipped by 7 bases and J by 4 bases; unmatched bases: 5. In germline, CDR1 is SEHNR, CDR2 FQNEAQ (reference sequence). Concerning this clone itself: Its antigen is unknown.

This clonotype was obtained from a girl aged 10-17 years in good health and CMV-seropositive. The sample consisted of PBMCs. The chain has TRBV7-9 and TRBJ2-1; 9 positions match TRBD2. Here the CDR3 reads CASIDSGGYNEQFF. CDR3 coding DNA: TGTGCCAGCATAGATAGCGGGGGTTACAATGAGCAGTTCTTC.